This T cell receptor beta chain originates from a study of beta chain features in type 1 diabetes. The isolated RNA, all of it, was reverse transcribed, so expressed TCRB transcripts were what got sequenced. Sequencing used immunoSEQ multiplex PCR; TCRdb keeps in-frame clones, though not all of them. The repertoire holds hundreds of thousands of clones, with 13% as singletons. Per germline, CDR1 SGDLS and CDR2 YYNGEE. The V gene lost 2 bases and the J gene lost 2 bases, with 8 bases spanning the gap. The CDR3 totals 15 residues. The study, taken as a whole, reports: Among patients with Type 1 diabetes, TCRB CDR3s were moderately but significantly shorter in every one of the four CD4+ subsets. For TCRB rearrangement, an influence of HLA type remained unresolved here.

In its sample, this clone was seen a few times. Its antigen is currently unknown. Other DNA sequences in this specimen translate into the identical CDR3. The sequenced material came from naive CD4+ T cells from blood. The chain joins TRBV9 to TRBJ1-6; D possibly corresponds to TRBD1 (5 bases). The TCR was taken from a young man with type 1 diabetes. The CDR3 protein is CASSVGQPYNSPLHF. The CDR3 DNA reads as TGTGCCAGCAGCGTGGGGCAGCCCTATAATTCACCCCTCCACTTT.